This TCR beta chain was profiled in a study of T cell repertoires in ileal Crohn's disease. The V gene lost 2 bases and the J gene lost 7 bases, with 9 bases spanning the gap. The CDR3 spans 14 residues. Per germline, CDR1 MNHEY and CDR2 SVGAGI. Sequenced by immunoSEQ multiplex PCR; TCRdb stores in-frame clones only, minus some. The sample contains 25,000 to 30,000 clones, around 77% of which appear only once. This clonotype was sampled from an adult with Crohn's disease. Sequencing was carried out using ileal tissue. V and J are TRBV6-5 and TRBJ1-6, with D possibly matching TRBD1 (6 bases). The CDR3 DNA sequence: TGTGCCAGCAGTTACCACAGGGACAATTCACCCCTCCACTTT. Encoded protein: CASSYHRDNSPLHF.